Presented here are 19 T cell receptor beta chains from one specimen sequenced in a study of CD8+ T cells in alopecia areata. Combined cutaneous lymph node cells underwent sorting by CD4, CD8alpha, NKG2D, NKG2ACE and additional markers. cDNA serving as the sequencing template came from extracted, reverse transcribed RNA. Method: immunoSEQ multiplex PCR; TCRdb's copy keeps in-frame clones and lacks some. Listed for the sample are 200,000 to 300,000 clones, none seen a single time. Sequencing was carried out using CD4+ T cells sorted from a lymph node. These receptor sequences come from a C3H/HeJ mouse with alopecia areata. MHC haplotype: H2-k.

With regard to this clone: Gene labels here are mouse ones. CDR3 in amino acids: CASSQGGTKDTQYF. CDR3 bases read: TGTGCCAGCAGCCAAGGCGGGACAAAAGAC. The V gene is TRBV5, the J gene TRBJ2-5; TRBD1 is a possible D gene (6 bases). The observed sequence ends 4 residues before the CDR3 terminus, with the missing tail filled in from the germline J gene. The germline V gene encodes CDR1 LGHNA and CDR2 YNLKQL (reference sequence). This CDR3 comprises 14 residues.

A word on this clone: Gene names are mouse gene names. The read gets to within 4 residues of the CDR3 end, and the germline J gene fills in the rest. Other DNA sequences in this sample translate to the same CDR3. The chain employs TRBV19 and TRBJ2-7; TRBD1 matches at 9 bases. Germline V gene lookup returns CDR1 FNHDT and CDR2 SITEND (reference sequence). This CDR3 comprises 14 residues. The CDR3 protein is CASSISGQGYEQYF. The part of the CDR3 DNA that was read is TGTGCCAGCAGTATATCGGGACAGGGATAT.

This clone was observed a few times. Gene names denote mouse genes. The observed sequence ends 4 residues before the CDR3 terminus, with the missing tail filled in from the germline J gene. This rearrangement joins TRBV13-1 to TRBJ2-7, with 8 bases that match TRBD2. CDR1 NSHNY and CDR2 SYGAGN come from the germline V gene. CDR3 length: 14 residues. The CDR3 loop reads CASSELGGAHEQYF. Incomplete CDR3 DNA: TGTGCCAGCAGTGAACTAGGGGGGGCGCAT.

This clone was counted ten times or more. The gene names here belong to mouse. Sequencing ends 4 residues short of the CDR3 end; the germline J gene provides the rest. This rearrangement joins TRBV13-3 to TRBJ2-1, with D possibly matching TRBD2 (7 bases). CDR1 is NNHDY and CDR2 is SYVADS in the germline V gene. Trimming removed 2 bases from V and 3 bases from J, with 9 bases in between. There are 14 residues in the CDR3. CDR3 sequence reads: CASSDWGPYAEQFF. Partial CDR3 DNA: TGTGCCAGCAGTGACTGGGGGCCCTATGCT.

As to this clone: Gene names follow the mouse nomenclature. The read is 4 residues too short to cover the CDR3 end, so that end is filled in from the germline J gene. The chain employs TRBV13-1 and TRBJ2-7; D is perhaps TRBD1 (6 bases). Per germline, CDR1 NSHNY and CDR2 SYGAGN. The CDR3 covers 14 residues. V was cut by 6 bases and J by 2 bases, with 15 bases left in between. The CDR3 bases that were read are TGTGCCAGCACCGACCCCCGGACAGCCTAT. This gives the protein CASTDPRTAY. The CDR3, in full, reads CASTDPRTAYEQYF.

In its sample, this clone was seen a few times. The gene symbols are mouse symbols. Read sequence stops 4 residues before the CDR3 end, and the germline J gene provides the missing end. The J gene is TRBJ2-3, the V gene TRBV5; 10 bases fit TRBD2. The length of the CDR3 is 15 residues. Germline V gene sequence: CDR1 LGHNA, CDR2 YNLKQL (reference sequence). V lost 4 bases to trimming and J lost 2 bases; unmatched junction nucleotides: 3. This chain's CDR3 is CASSPGLGVAETLYF. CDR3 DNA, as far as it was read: TGTGCCAGCAGCCCCGGACTGGGGGTTGCAGAA.

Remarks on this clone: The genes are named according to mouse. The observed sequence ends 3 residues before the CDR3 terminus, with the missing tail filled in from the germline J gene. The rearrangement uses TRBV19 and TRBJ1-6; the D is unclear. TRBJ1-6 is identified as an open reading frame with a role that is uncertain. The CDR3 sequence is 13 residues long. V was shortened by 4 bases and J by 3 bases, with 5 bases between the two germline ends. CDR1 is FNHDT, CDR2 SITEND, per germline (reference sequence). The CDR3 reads CASSQRYNSPLYF. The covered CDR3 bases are TGTGCCAGCAGTCAGCGCTATAATTCGCCC.

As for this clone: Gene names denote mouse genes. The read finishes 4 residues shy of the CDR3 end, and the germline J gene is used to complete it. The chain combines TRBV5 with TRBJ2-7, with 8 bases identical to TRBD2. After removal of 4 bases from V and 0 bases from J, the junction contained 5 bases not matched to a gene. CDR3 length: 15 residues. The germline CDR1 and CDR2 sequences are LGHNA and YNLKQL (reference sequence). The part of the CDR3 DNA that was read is TGTGCCAGCAGCCCGACTGGGGAAAGCTCCTAT. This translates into CASSPTGESSY. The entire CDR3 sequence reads CASSPTGESSYEQYF.

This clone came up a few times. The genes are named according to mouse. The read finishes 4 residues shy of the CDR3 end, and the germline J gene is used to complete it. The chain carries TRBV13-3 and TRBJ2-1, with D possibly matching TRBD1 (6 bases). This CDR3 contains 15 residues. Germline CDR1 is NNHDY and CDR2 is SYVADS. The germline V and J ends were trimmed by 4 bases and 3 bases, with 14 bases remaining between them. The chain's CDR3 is CASSPQGRVYAEQFF. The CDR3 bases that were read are TGTGCCAGCAGTCCACAGGGAAGGGTCTATGCT.

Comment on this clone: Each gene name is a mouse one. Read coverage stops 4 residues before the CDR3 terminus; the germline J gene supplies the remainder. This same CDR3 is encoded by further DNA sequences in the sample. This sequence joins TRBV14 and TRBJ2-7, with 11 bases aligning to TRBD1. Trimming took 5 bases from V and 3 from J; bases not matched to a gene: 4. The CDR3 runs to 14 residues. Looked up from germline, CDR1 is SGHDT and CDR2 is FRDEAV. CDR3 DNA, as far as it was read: TGTGCCAGCAGCCCTGGGACAGGGGGCTAT. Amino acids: CASSPGTGGY. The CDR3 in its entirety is CASSPGTGGYEQYF.

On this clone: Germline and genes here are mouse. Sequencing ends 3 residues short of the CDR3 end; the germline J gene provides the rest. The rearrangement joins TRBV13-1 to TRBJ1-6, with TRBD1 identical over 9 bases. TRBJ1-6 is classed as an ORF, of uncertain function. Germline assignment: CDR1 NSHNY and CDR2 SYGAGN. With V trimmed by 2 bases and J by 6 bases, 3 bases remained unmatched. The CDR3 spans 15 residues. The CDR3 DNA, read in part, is TGTGCCAGCAGTGAGGGGACAGGGATTAATTCGCCC. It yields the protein CASSEGTGINSP. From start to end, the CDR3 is CASSEGTGINSPLYF.

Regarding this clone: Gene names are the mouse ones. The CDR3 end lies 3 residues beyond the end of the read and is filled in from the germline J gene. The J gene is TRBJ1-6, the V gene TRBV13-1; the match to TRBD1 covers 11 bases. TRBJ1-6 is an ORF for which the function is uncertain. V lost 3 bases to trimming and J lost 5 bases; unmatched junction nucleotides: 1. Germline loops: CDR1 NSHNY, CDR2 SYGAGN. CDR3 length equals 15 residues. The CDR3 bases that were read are TGTGCCAGCAGTGGGACAGGGGGCGATAATTCGCCC. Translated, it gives CASSGTGGDNSP. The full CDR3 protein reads CASSGTGGDNSPLYF.

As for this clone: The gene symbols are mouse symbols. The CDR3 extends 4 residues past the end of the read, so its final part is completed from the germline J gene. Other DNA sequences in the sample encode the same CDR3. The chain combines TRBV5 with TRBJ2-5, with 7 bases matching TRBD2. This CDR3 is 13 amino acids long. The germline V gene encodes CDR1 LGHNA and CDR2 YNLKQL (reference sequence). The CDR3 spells CASSQVGGDTQYF. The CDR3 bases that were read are TGTGCCAGCAGCCAAGTGGGGGGAGAC.

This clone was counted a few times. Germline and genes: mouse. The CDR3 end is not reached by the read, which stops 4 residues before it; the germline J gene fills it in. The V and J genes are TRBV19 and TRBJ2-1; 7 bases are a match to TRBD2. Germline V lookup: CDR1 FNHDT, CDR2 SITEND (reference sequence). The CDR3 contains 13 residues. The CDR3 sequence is CASKRLGGAEQFF. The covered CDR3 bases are TGTGCCAGCAAAAGACTGGGAGGGGCT.

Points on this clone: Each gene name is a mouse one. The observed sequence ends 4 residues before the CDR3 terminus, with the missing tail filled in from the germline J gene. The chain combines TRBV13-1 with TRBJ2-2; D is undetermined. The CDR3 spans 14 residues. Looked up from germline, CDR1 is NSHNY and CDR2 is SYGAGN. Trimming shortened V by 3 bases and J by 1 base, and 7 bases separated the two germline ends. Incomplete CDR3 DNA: TGTGCCAGCAGTGGTGGGTTAAACACCGGG. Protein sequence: CASSGGLNTG. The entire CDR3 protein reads CASSGGLNTGQLYF.

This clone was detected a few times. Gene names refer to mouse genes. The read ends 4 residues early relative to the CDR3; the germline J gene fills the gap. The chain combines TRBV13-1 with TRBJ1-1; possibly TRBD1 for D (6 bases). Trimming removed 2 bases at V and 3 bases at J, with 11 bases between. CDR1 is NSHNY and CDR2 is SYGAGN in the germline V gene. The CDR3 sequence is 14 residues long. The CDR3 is CASSERAGDTEVFF. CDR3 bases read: TGTGCCAGCAGTGAGAGGGCAGGGGACACA.

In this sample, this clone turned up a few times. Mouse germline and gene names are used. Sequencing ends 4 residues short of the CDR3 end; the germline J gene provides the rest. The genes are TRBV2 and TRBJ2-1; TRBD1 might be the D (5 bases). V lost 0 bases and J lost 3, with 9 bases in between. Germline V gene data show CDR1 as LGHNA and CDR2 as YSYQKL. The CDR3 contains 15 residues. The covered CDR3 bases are TGTGCCAGCAGCCAAGACAGGGTACGCTATGCT. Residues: CASSQDRVRYA. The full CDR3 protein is CASSQDRVRYAEQFF.

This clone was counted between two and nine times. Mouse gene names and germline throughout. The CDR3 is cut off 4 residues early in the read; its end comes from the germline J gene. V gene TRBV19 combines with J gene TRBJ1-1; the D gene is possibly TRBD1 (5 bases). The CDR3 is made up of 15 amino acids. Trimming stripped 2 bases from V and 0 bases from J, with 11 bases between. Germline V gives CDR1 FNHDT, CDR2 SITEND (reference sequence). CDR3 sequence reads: CASSMWGKANTEVFF. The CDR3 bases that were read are TGTGCCAGCAGTATGTGGGGGAAGGCAAACACA.

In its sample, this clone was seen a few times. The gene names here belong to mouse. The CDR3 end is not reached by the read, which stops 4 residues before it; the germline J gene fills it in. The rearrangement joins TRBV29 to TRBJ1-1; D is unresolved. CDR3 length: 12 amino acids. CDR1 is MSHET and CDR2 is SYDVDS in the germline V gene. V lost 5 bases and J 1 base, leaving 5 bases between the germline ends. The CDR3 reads CASSPGNTEVFF. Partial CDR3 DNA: TGTGCTAGCAGTCCAGGGAACACA.